This TCR beta chain stems from a study of CD8+ T cells in alopecia areata. Treatment described: oral pan-JAK inhibitor, 5-10 mg twice daily. After isolation, RNA underwent reverse transcription to generate cDNA as the sequencing template. Clones were read by immunoSEQ multiplex PCR, and TCRdb kept only the in-frame ones, dropping some. The table shows fewer than 110,000 clones, with just over 85% occurring only once. Germline V gene sequence: CDR1 SNHLY, CDR2 FYNNEI. The ends were cut back, 8 bases at V and 9 bases at J, with 17 bases in the middle. CDR3 size: 12 residues. Here the sequenced sample was CD8+ T cells sorted from blood, taken around week 31, from a patient treated with tofacitinib. The sequence was collected from a human donor with alopecia areata. The chain joins TRBV2 to TRBJ2-7, with D maybe TRBD2 (5 bases). Written as DNA, the CDR3 is TGTGCCAGCGTGCGGGCTCCATCAGGGCAGTACTTC. Amino acids: CASVRAPSGQYF. The full variable domain, rest sourced from reference TRBV2 and TRBJ2-7, is EPEVTQTPSHQVTQMGQEVILRCVPISNHLYFYWYRQILGQKVEFLVSFYNNEISEKSEIFDDQFSVERPDGSNFTLKIRSTKLEDSAMYFCASVRAPSGQYFGPGTRLTVT.